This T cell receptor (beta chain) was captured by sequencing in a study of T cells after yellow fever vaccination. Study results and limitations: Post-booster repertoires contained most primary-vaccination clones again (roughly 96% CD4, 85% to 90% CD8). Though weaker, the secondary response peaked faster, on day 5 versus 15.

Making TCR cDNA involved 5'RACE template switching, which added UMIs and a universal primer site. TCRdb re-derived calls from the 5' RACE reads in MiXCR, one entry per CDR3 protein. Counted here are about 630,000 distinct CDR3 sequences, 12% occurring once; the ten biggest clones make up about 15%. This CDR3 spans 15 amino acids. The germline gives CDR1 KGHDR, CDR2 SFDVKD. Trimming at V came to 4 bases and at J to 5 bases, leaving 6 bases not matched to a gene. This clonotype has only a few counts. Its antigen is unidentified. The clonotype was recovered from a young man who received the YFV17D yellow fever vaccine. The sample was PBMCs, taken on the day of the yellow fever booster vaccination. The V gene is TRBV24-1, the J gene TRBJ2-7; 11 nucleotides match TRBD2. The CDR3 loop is CATSEGGTSGNEQYF. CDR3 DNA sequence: TGTGCCACCAGTGAAGGGGGGACTAGCGGCAACGAGCAGTACTTC.